This passage covers 8 T cell receptor beta chains from one sample sequenced in a study of cytomegalovirus exposure and HLA in healthy donors. Amplification used 60 Vbeta primers and 13 Jbeta primers. Method: immunoSEQ multiplex PCR; TCRdb's copy keeps in-frame clones and lacks some. The table has about 160,000 clones, over 75% seen once. The specimen sequenced was PBMCs. The receptor set was obtained from a man aged 45 to 65 in good health and CMV-seropositive.

The chain is built from TRBV19 and TRBJ2-7; 7 bases line up with TRBD1. Losses at the gene ends were 7 bases for V and 5 bases for J; bases not matched to a gene: 5. Germline assignment: CDR1 LNHDA and CDR2 SQIVND (reference sequence). There are 12 residues in the CDR3. The CDR3 DNA is TGTGCCAGTAACGGGGACAGCCACGAGCAGTACTTC. Amino acids: CASNGDSHEQYF.

The chain links TRBV4-1 to TRBJ2-7; 8 positions match TRBD1. This CDR3 contains 15 residues. Germline CDR1 and CDR2: MGHRA and YSYEKL. J lost 6 bases, V lost 0 bases, and 7 bases had no gene match. The CDR3 sequence is CASSQDVRGTGEQYF. The CDR3 nucleotides are TGCGCCAGCAGCCAAGACGTCCGCGGGACAGGCGAGCAGTACTTC.

This clone was counted between two and nine times. The V call is TRBV28, the J call TRBJ2-5, with D perhaps TRBD1 (6 bases). This CDR3 has 15 amino acids. V was pared by 5 bases and J by 2 bases, with 15 bases between. Germline V CDR1 and CDR2: MDHEN, SYDVKM. The CDR3 sequence: CASSLRDTTQETQYF. The CDR3, as DNA: TGTGCCAGCAGTCTCCGGGACACAACACAAGAGACCCAGTACTTC. The variable domain in full, with the rest retrieved from reference TRBV28 and TRBJ2-5, is DVKVTQSSRYLVKRTGEKVFLECVQDMDHENMFWYRQDPGLGLRLIYFSYDVKMKEKGDIPEGYSVSREKKERFSLILESASTNQTSMYLCASSLRDTTQETQYFGPGTRLLVL.

Here the CDR3 DNA reads TGTGCCAGCAGTTTATCATATCCGGGGACAGGGGTCTCCTACGAGCAGTACTTC. It encodes CASSLSYPGTGVSYEQYF. The chain has TRBV27 and TRBJ2-7; 10 bases fit TRBD1. This CDR3 has 18 amino acids. J gave up 0 bases and V 0 bases, and 8 bases lay outside the gene matches. The germline V gene has CDR1 MNHEY and CDR2 SMNVEV (reference sequence).

The rearrangement links TRBV7-8 to TRBJ1-6; D ambiguous. This CDR3 comprises 16 residues. CDR1 and CDR2 (germline): SGHVS, FQNEAQ. Deletions cut 1 base from V and 6 bases from J, with 13 bases between. CDR3 sequence reads: CASSLVYTVFNSPLHF. The CDR3, as DNA: TGTGCCAGCAGCTTAGTTTATACAGTTTTTAATTCACCCCTCCACTTT.

The J gene is TRBJ1-5, the V gene TRBV15, with 7 positions matching TRBD1. The CDR3 consists of 16 residues. V lost 2 bases and J lost 2; bases outside the gene matches: 6. Per germline, CDR1 LNHNV and CDR2 YYDKDF (reference sequence). The CDR3 DNA sequence: TGTGCCACCAGCAGAAAGACAGGGATGCGCAATCAGCCCCAGCATTTT. This gives the protein CATSRKTGMRNQPQHF.

The chain has TRBV7-6 and TRBJ2-7; D may be TRBD2 (5 bases). V was trimmed by 2 bases and J by 5 bases, leaving 13 bases between them. Germline loops: CDR1 SGHVS, CDR2 FNYEAQ. CDR3 length: 14 amino acids. The CDR3 sequence is CASSLNAGPHEQYF. The CDR3 DNA sequence: TGTGCCAGCAGCTTAAATGCGGGTCCACACGAGCAGTACTTC.

The chain joins TRBV5-1 to TRBJ2-3, with D maybe TRBD1 (6 bases). The CDR3 extends over 12 amino acids. Germline CDR1 SGHRS, CDR2 YFSETQ. Trimming took off 5 bases at V and 5 bases at J, with 9 bases between the two ends. CDR3 in DNA: TGCGCCAGCAGGGGGGCGGGAGATACGCAGTATTTT. It specifies CASRGAGDTQYF. The whole variable domain, filled in from reference TRBV5-1 and TRBJ2-3, reads KAGVTQTPRYLIKTRGQQVTLSCSPISGHRSVSWYQQTPGQGLQFLFEYFSETQRNKGNFPGRFSGRQFSNSRSEMNVSTLELGDSALYLCASRGAGDTQYFGPGTRLTVL.